These 27 T cell receptor beta chains share one sample of origin, sequenced in a study of cytomegalovirus exposure and HLA in healthy donors. Produced via immunoSEQ multiplex PCR; TCRdb's table is partial and in-frame only. The sample includes some 110,000 clones, more than 70% seen only once; the top ten take approximately 1.8%. Sequencing was performed on PBMCs. The source of these receptors is a man younger than 35 in good health and CMV-seronegative.

V gene TRBV2 combines with J gene TRBJ2-7; 10 nucleotides agree with TRBD2. The CDR3 runs to 17 residues. With 4 bases clipped from V and 0 bases from J, the junction kept 9 bases outside the gene matches. Germline assignment: CDR1 SNHLY and CDR2 FYNNEI. CDR3 in DNA: TGTGCCAGCAGTGGGGCTAGCGGGAGCAGGGGCTCCTACGAGCAGTACTTC. Amino acids: CASSGASGSRGSYEQYF.

The chain is built from TRBV2 and TRBJ2-4; unclear D gene. The germline V and J ends were trimmed by 8 bases and 1 base, with 6 bases remaining between them. CDR3 length: 12 residues. Germline V gene lookup returns CDR1 SNHLY and CDR2 FYNNEI. The CDR3 spells CASGVAKNIQYF. The DNA of the CDR3 is TGTGCCAGCGGAGTTGCCAAAAACATTCAGTACTTC.

A single count supports this clone. The V gene is TRBV11-2, the J gene TRBJ2-7, with 8 nucleotides matching TRBD2. Germline CDR1 reads SGHAT; CDR2 reads FQNNGV. With 2 bases clipped from V and 0 bases from J, the junction kept 3 bases outside the gene matches. The CDR3 is 15 amino acids. This chain's CDR3 is CASSLTSGSSYEQYF. CDR3 in DNA: TGTGCCAGCAGCTTAACCAGCGGGAGCTCCTACGAGCAGTACTTC.

The rearrangement joins TRBV6-6 to TRBJ1-5; TRBD1 matches 8 bases. Germline V lookup: CDR1 MNHNY, CDR2 SVGAGI (reference sequence). J gave up 6 bases and V 5 bases, and 9 bases lay outside the gene matches. CDR3 length equals 15 residues. The CDR3 spells CASSLDRVRGQPQHF. The DNA of the CDR3 is TGTGCCAGCAGTCTGGACAGGGTTAGGGGTCAGCCCCAGCATTTT.

The chain couples TRBV29-1 to TRBJ2-7; 7 bases fit TRBD2. V lost 6 bases, J lost 4 bases, and 12 bases stayed unmatched. Germline CDR1 reads SQVTM; CDR2 reads ANQGSEA. The CDR3 length is 14 residues. DNA for the CDR3: TGCAGCGTCGGGGGGACCACTACCTCGTACGAGCAGTACTTC. Its protein is CSVGGTTTSYEQYF.

The chain is built from TRBV5-4 and TRBJ2-6, with a tentative D call TRBD1 (5 bases). There are 18 residues in the CDR3. CDR1 SGHNT and CDR2 YYREEE come from the germline V gene (reference sequence). Trimming removed 0 bases from V and 0 bases from J, with 13 bases in between. The CDR3: CASSLAGRVDSGANVLTF. CDR3 nucleotide sequence: TGTGCCAGCAGCTTGGCGGGCAGGGTGGACTCTGGGGCCAACGTCCTGACTTTC.

The V gene is TRBV9, the J gene TRBJ2-3; D ambiguous. The length of the CDR3 is 13 residues. V shed 3 bases and J shed 4 bases, with 9 bases lying between them. Germline V lookup: CDR1 SGDLS, CDR2 YYNGEE. CDR3 protein: CASSAYLADTQYF. The CDR3 nucleotides read TGTGCCAGCAGCGCCTATCTAGCAGATACGCAGTATTTT.

The chain links TRBV15 to TRBJ2-3; D is perhaps TRBD1 (5 bases). V lost 0 bases, J lost 0 bases, and 16 bases lay in between. The CDR3 length is 18 residues. Germline CDR1 reads LNHNV; CDR2 reads YYDKDF (reference sequence). CDR3 amino acids: CATSRDELGQGSTDTQYF. CDR3 coding DNA: TGTGCCACCAGCAGAGATGAGTTAGGTCAGGGTAGCACAGATACGCAGTATTTT.

The rearrangement uses TRBV6-4 and TRBJ2-5; 11 bases are shared with TRBD2. The length of the CDR3 is 16 residues. Germline-derived CDR1 and CDR2 are MRHNA and SNTAGT. The V gene end was trimmed by 5 bases and the J gene end by 3 bases; junction bases not matched to a gene: 8. CDR3 region: CASSPPGLADEETQYF. The CDR3, as DNA: TGTGCCAGCAGTCCCCCGGGACTAGCGGACGAAGAGACCCAGTACTTC.

The chain combines TRBV12-5 with TRBJ2-3; tentative D call: TRBD1 (6 bases). This CDR3 has 16 residues. V shed 2 bases and J shed 4 bases, with 16 bases lying between them. Germline CDR1 is LGHNT and CDR2 is FRNRAP. The chain's CDR3 is CASGLSKQGGADTQYF. Here the CDR3 DNA reads TGTGCTAGTGGTTTGTCGAAACAGGGTGGCGCAGATACGCAGTATTTT.

This clone was seen a handful of times. V and J are TRBV28 and TRBJ2-7; D is ambiguous. Trimming pared 7 bases from V and 6 bases from J, leaving 13 bases between. This CDR3 has 12 amino acids. CDR1 is MDHEN, CDR2 SYDVKM, per germline. The CDR3 reads CASKRTLGEQYF. As DNA, the CDR3 is TGTGCCAGCAAGCGTACCCTTGGCGAGCAGTACTTC.

J is TRBJ1-5 and V is TRBV28; D gene uncertain. Germline CDR1 MDHEN, CDR2 SYDVKM. The V gene lost 4 bases and the J gene lost 12 bases, with 7 bases spanning the gap. The CDR3 has 10 amino acids. CDR3: CASSSVLQHF. The CDR3 nucleotides are TGTGCCAGCAGTTCCGTTCTCCAGCATTTT.

V and J are TRBV5-1 and TRBJ2-7; 7 nucleotides match TRBD1. Germline CDR1 reads SGHRS; CDR2 reads YFSETQ. V lost 4 bases and J lost 3; bases outside the gene matches: 7. CDR3 size: 14 residues. CDR3 residues: CASSLTGVFYEQYF. The CDR3 DNA is TGCGCCAGCAGCCTCACAGGGGTCTTCTACGAGCAGTACTTC.

The rearrangement links TRBV25-1 to TRBJ2-2; D unclear. Per the germline V gene, CDR1 is MGHDK and CDR2 is SYGVNS. This CDR3 is 13 amino acids long. Trimming left V 5 bases short and J 6 bases short, with 10 bases between. CDR3 DNA: TGTGCCAGCAGTATGAGTAGCCCCGGGGAGCTGTTTTTT. Its protein is CASSMSSPGELFF.

The chain employs TRBV5-1 and TRBJ2-7; a possible D gene is TRBD2 (6 bases). The CDR3 totals 13 residues. Germline CDR1 is SGHRS and CDR2 is YFSETQ. With 6 bases removed from V and 1 base from J, the gap between germline ends came to 11 bases. Written as DNA, the CDR3 is TGCGCCAGCATGGAGACTAGTTCCTACGAGCAGTACTTC. Protein product: CASMETSSYEQYF.

The chain employs TRBV7-2 and TRBJ2-7; 12 bases agree with TRBD1. The CDR3 spans 15 residues. V lost 5 bases to trimming and J lost 5 bases; unmatched junction nucleotides: 7. CDR1 and CDR2 (germline): SGHTA, FQGNSA. The CDR3 nucleotides read TGTGCCAGCAGCGTAACCGGGACAGGGGGCCACGAGCAGTACTTC. This encodes CASSVTGTGGHEQYF.

This clone was seen more than once but under ten times. The chain couples TRBV6-6 to TRBJ1-5; TRBD1 agrees at 7 bases. With 9 bases clipped from V and 5 bases from J, the junction kept 7 bases outside the gene matches. From germline, CDR1 is MNHNY and CDR2 SVGAGI (reference sequence). This CDR3 has 13 amino acids. The DNA for the CDR3 is TGTGCCAGTCCGAGGGGGCGAGATCAGCCCCAGCATTTT. Amino acids: CASPRGRDQPQHF.

V gene TRBV7-9 combines with J gene TRBJ2-6; D might be TRBD1 (6 bases). The CDR3 has 16 amino acids. The germline V gene has CDR1 SEHNR and CDR2 FQNEAQ (reference sequence). Trimming removed 3 bases from V and 4 bases from J, with 13 bases in between. The CDR3 here is CASSFRQGTGANVLTF. The CDR3 DNA is TGTGCCAGCAGCTTCCGGCAGGGGACCGGGGCCAACGTCCTGACTTTC.

This sequence joins TRBV6-1 and TRBJ2-7; 7 bases align to TRBD1. The CDR3 is 16 amino acids. Germline V gene sequence: CDR1 MNHNS, CDR2 SASEGT. J gave up 4 bases and V 2 bases, and 11 bases lay outside the gene matches. As DNA, the CDR3 is TGTGCCAGCAGTGAAACTTACAGGGGTTATTCATACGAGCAGTACTTC. Its translation is CASSETYRGYSYEQYF.

This clone was seen just once. The chain recombines TRBV4-2 with TRBJ2-2, with 9 bases aligning to TRBD1. V shed 1 base, J shed 3 bases, and the junction held 6 bases outside the gene matches. The CDR3 runs 17 residues. Germline CDR1 reads LGHNA; CDR2 reads YNFKEQ. This chain's CDR3 is CASSQVPGQGYTGELFF. The CDR3 DNA reads as TGTGCCAGCAGCCAAGTCCCCGGACAGGGGTACACCGGGGAGCTGTTTTTT.

CDR3 protein: CASSLFGRTSGSYEQYF. Here the CDR3 DNA reads TGTGCCAGCAGTTTATTTGGGAGGACTAGCGGGAGTTACGAGCAGTACTTC. V usage is TRBV28 and J usage is TRBJ2-7; 13 nucleotides agree with TRBD2. This CDR3 region has 17 residues. With 1 base clipped from V and 4 bases from J, the junction kept 7 bases outside the gene matches. Germline-derived CDR1 and CDR2 are MDHEN and SYDVKM. Based on the CDR3 plus reference TRBV28 and TRBJ2-7, the full variable domain is DVKVTQSSRYLVKRTGEKVFLECVQDMDHENMFWYRQDPGLGLRLIYFSYDVKMKEKGDIPEGYSVSREKKERFSLILESASTNQTSMYLCASSLFGRTSGSYEQYFGPGTRLTVT.

The chain joins TRBV2 to TRBJ2-1; 8 bases match TRBD2. Germline CDR1 is SNHLY and CDR2 is FYNNEI. V trimming: 1 base; J trimming: 5 bases; junction bases outside the gene matches: 1. This CDR3 has 14 amino acids. CDR3 in amino acids: CASSEGAGDNEQFF. The CDR3 DNA reads as TGTGCCAGCAGTGAAGGAGCGGGGGACAATGAGCAGTTCTTC.

This chain connects TRBV7-9 to TRBJ2-1; 7 bases are a match to TRBD2. V lost 7 bases to trimming and J lost 7 bases; unmatched junction nucleotides: 7. The CDR3 covers 13 residues. Germline V CDR1 and CDR2: SEHNR, FQNEAQ (reference sequence). CDR3 nucleotide sequence: TGTGCCAGCATCTGGAGGGGAGGGAATGAGCAGTTCTTC. The encoded protein is CASIWRGGNEQFF.

This clone has just a few counts. V is TRBV4-2 and J is TRBJ1-3; D gene ambiguous. The germline V gene has CDR1 LGHNA and CDR2 YNFKEQ. V was pared by 0 bases and J by 7 bases, with 13 bases between. This CDR3 spans 15 amino acids. The CDR3 sequence: CASSQDRGQRNTIYF. The CDR3 DNA is TGTGCCAGCAGCCAAGATCGAGGGCAGCGCAACACCATATATTTT.

The rearrangement joins TRBV28 to TRBJ2-7; no definite D call. Deletions cut 6 bases from V and 3 bases from J, with 15 bases between. Looked up from germline, CDR1 is MDHEN and CDR2 is SYDVKM. The CDR3 has 14 residues. CDR3 coding DNA: TGTGCCAGCAGCCTTTATTTAATCCGCTACGAGCAGTACTTC. Translating gives CASSLYLIRYEQYF.

V gene TRBV18 combines with J gene TRBJ2-1; 9 bases map to TRBD2. V lost 4 bases, J lost 4 bases, and 5 bases stayed unmatched. The germline gives CDR1 KGHSH, CDR2 LQKENI. The CDR3 totals 15 residues. CDR3 sequence (DNA): TGTGCCAGCTCACTTCTAGCGGGAACGTACAATGAGCAGTTCTTC. Protein sequence: CASSLLAGTYNEQFF.

The gene calls are TRBV29-1 and TRBJ1-1; D is possibly TRBD1 (6 bases). The CDR3 is 13 residues long. The V end was cut by 6 bases, the J end by 2 bases, with 13 bases between. Germline loops: CDR1 SQVTM, CDR2 ANQGSEA. The CDR3 DNA sequence: TGCAGCGTCAACAGGGACCTAAACACTGAAGCTTTCTTT. Residues: CSVNRDLNTEAFF.